This entry lists 32 T cell receptor beta chains sequenced from one sample in a study of T cells in Graves' hyperthyroidism and ophthalmopathy. TCR beta CDR3 sequences were amplified from RNA transcripts. Using the HTBI primer set, a first-round RT-PCR was run on the TCR CDR3. TCRdb redid the calling of the multiplex PCR reads with MiXCR, one entry per CDR3 protein. The table includes about 420,000 distinct CDR3 sequences, roughly 13% detected once. The sequenced sample was blood. Every receptor here comes from a woman in her late teens or twenties with Graves' hyperthyroidism.

This clonotype was seen ten or more times. The chain has TRBV19 and TRBJ2-1; weak D call: TRBD2 (6 bases). The CDR3 has 15 amino acids. The germline V and J ends were trimmed by 10 bases and 6 bases, with 22 bases remaining between them. CDR1 is LNHDA and CDR2 is SQIVND in the germline V gene (reference sequence). The CDR3 nucleotides read TGTGCCAACCAACTCGCCCGGGGGTGCCTCAATGAGCAGTTCTTC. It encodes CANQLARGCLNEQFF. Full variable domain (remainder filled in from reference TRBV19 and TRBJ2-1): DGGITQSPKYLFRKEGQNVTLSCEQNLNHDAMYWYRQDPGQGLRLIYYSQIVNDFQKGDIAEGYSVSREKKESFPLTVTSAQKNPTAFYLCANQLARGCLNEQFFGPGTRLTVL.

The chain uses TRBV10-3 and TRBJ2-5; possibly TRBD1 or TRBD2 for D (5 bases each). Germline V gene data show CDR1 as ENHRY and CDR2 as SYGVKD. The CDR3 runs 13 residues. Trimming cost V 6 bases and J 5 bases, with 13 bases left between them. The CDR3 protein is CAIRGESGETQYF. The CDR3 DNA follows: TGTGCCATCAGGGGGGAGTCGGGGGAGACCCAGTACTTC.

The chain is built from TRBV5-4 and TRBJ2-5, with 14 bases that match TRBD2. Germline assignment: CDR1 SGHNT and CDR2 YYREEE (reference sequence). J gave up 6 bases and V 4 bases, and 8 bases lay outside the gene matches. The CDR3 is 16 residues long. The CDR3 sequence: CASSRRLAGGQQTQYF. In DNA, the CDR3 is TGTGCCAGCAGCCGGAGACTAGCGGGAGGGCAACAGACCCAGTACTTC.

This clonotype was seen a few times. The chain employs TRBV5-5 and TRBJ2-2; D remains ambiguous. This CDR3 region has 14 residues. Germline lookup yields CDR1 SGHKS and CDR2 YYEKEE (reference sequence). Trimming took off 4 bases at V and 5 bases at J, with 12 bases between the two ends. DNA of the CDR3: TGTGCCAGCAGCATAGACACAAAAACCGGGGAGCTGTTTTTT. Its translation: CASSIDTKTGELFF.

This sequence joins TRBV13 and TRBJ2-1, with 13 nucleotides matching TRBD2. V dropped 2 bases and J dropped 5; count of bases not matched to a gene: 9. CDR3 length equals 18 residues. Germline V gene sequence: CDR1 PRHDT, CDR2 FYEKMQ (reference sequence). CDR3 coding DNA: TGTGCCAGCAGCTTACGAGGACTAGCGGGAGCCATACACAATGAGCAGTTCTTC. Protein sequence: CASSLRGLAGAIHNEQFF. Based on the CDR3 plus reference TRBV13 and TRBJ2-1, the full variable domain is AAGVIQSPRHLIKEKRETATLKCYPIPRHDTVYWYQQGPGQDPQFLISFYEKMQSDKGSIPDRFSAQQFSDYHSELNMSSLELGDSALYFCASSLRGLAGAIHNEQFFGPGTRLTVL.

This clonotype was detected many times. The chain couples TRBV18 to TRBJ1-2; TRBD1 is a possible D gene (5 bases). The CDR3 is 13 residues long. The germline V gene has CDR1 KGHSH and CDR2 LQKENI. V lost 2 bases to trimming and J lost 2 bases, with 6 bases between them. This CDR3 reads CASSPGGNYGYTF. The CDR3 region has the DNA TGTGCCAGCTCACCAGGGGGGAACTATGGCTACACCTTC.

The rearrangement links TRBV11-3 to TRBJ2-3; 11 positions agree with TRBD2. The germline gives CDR1 SGHNT, CDR2 YENEEA. The V and J ends lost 4 bases and 3 bases, in that order; junction bases with no gene match: 9. The CDR3 is 17 residues long. The CDR3 protein is CASSSGGLAEGTDTQYF. For the CDR3, the DNA is TGTGCCAGCAGCTCCGGGGGACTAGCGGAGGGGACAGATACGCAGTATTTT.

This clonotype showed up many times. This chain uses TRBV30 with TRBJ2-5; D gene unclear. The CDR3 is 16 residues long. V was cut by 0 bases and J by 2 bases, with 16 bases left in between. Per germline, CDR1 GTSNPN and CDR2 SVGIG (reference sequence). The CDR3 DNA reads TGTGCCTGGAGTGTATTTACCCTGGCGATACAAGAGACCCAGTACTTC. Translated: CAWSVFTLAIQETQYF.

This clonotype was seen a handful of times. This rearrangement joins TRBV2 to TRBJ2-7; D tentatively fits TRBD1 or TRBD2 (5 bases each). The V gene lost 8 bases and the J gene lost 1 base, with 12 bases spanning the gap. Germline values: CDR1 SNHLY, CDR2 FYNNEI. The CDR3 sequence is 13 residues long. As DNA, the CDR3 is TGTGCCAGCCGGGGCCCTTCATCCTACGAGCAGTACTTC. It yields the protein CASRGPSSYEQYF.

This clonotype occurred a few times. The chain couples TRBV6-1 to TRBJ2-7; TRBD1 is a possible D gene (5 bases). Germline V gives CDR1 MNHNS, CDR2 SASEGT. V lost 7 bases to trimming and J lost 6 bases, with 10 bases between them. This CDR3 has 11 residues. CDR3 coding DNA: TGTGCCAGCACGTTAGGGGCCGAGCAGTACTTC. Amino acids: CASTLGAEQYF.

In this sample, this clonotype turned up many times. CDR3 nucleotides: TGTGCCTGGAGCAGACTAGCGGGAGCCTACAATGAGCAGTTCTTC. This gives the protein CAWSRLAGAYNEQFF. J is TRBJ2-1 and V is TRBV30; TRBD2 aligns across 12 bases. The CDR3 sequence is 15 residues long. With 3 bases clipped from V and 2 bases from J, the junction kept 2 bases outside the gene matches. CDR1 is GTSNPN and CDR2 is SVGIG in the germline V gene (reference sequence).

This clonotype occurred many times. J is TRBJ1-5 and V is TRBV12-3 or TRBV12-4; D remains unclear. V shed 3 bases and J shed 6 bases, with 12 bases lying between them. The CDR3 length is 14 residues. The CDR3 DNA is TGTGCCAGCAGTTTTGAGAGGCTGAGTCAGCCCCAGCATTTT. Translation gives CASSFERLSQPQHF.

This clonotype was recorded many times. The gene calls are TRBV3-1 and TRBJ1-2, with a weak D call TRBD1 (6 bases). V shed 0 bases and J shed 6 bases, with 11 bases lying between them. CDR1 is LGHDT and CDR2 is YNNKEL in the germline V gene (reference sequence). The CDR3 extends over 14 amino acids. CDR3 sequence reads: CASSQDEGGHGYTF. The CDR3 nucleotides read TGTGCCAGCAGCCAAGACGAAGGGGGGCATGGCTACACCTTC.

Only a few counts were recorded for this clonotype. The rearrangement uses TRBV18 and TRBJ2-1; 7 bases fit TRBD1. Unmatched junction bases numbered 7, after V lost 3 bases and J lost 5 bases. This CDR3 has 15 residues. The germline V gene has CDR1 KGHSH and CDR2 LQKENI. CDR3 nucleotide sequence: TGTGCCAGCTCACCCCGACAGGGCGCCGACAATGAGCAGTTCTTC. It encodes CASSPRQGADNEQFF. The whole variable domain, filled in from reference TRBV18 and TRBJ2-1, reads NAGVMQNPRHLVRRRGQEARLRCSPMKGHSHVYWYRQLPEEGLKFMVYLQKENIIDESGMPKERFSAEFPKEGPSILRIQQVVRGDSAAYFCASSPRQGADNEQFFGPGTRLTVL.

This clonotype was seen repeatedly, ten times or more. The gene calls are TRBV28 and TRBJ2-1, with D hard to call. This CDR3 region has 20 residues. CDR1 and CDR2 from the germline V gene are MDHEN and SYDVKM. The V gene lost 6 bases and the J gene lost 4 bases, with 31 bases spanning the gap. The CDR3 here is CASRISKKGDEKKHYNEQFF. The CDR3 DNA sequence: TGTGCCAGCAGAATATCAAAAAAGGGTGACGAAAAGAAACATTACAATGAGCAGTTCTTC.

The gene calls are TRBV5-1 and TRBJ2-3, with 8 bases lining up with TRBD2. Germline V lookup: CDR1 SGHRS, CDR2 YFSETQ. The length of the CDR3 is 15 residues. Trimming at V came to 0 bases and at J to 6 bases, leaving 6 bases not matched to a gene. The CDR3 DNA reads as TGCGCCAGCAGCTTGGGGACTAGCTTGGAGGATACGCAGTATTTT. This gives the protein CASSLGTSLEDTQYF.

The table lists this clonotype with many counts. The chain couples TRBV5-6 to TRBJ2-7; a possible D gene is TRBD1 (5 bases). CDR1 is SGHDT, CDR2 YYEEEE, per germline. Trimming removed 4 bases from V and 0 bases from J, with 14 bases in between. The CDR3 is made up of 15 amino acids. This CDR3 is CASSPRGRSSYEQYF. CDR3 bases: TGTGCCAGCAGCCCTAGGGGCAGGAGCTCCTACGAGCAGTACTTC.

The chain joins TRBV6-2 or TRBV6-3 to TRBJ2-3, with D possibly TRBD2 on 5 matching bases. The germline V and J ends were trimmed by 4 bases and 3 bases, with 11 bases remaining between them. From germline, CDR1 is MNHEY and CDR2 SVGEGT. The CDR3 length is 14 residues. The CDR3 nucleotides read TGTGCCAGCAGTTCCAGACTACTAACAGATACGCAGTATTTT. Translation gives CASSSRLLTDTQYF.

The chain joins TRBV6-1 to TRBJ2-1; either TRBD1 or TRBD2 may supply D (5 bases each). Deletions cut 7 bases from V and 5 bases from J, with 21 bases between. The CDR3 is 16 residues long. Germline CDR1 is MNHNS and CDR2 is SASEGT. In DNA, the CDR3 is TGTGCCAGCACCCCATCGCCCGTAGGGACCGACAATGAGCAGTTCTTC. This translates into CASTPSPVGTDNEQFF.

This clonotype was detected many times. This sequence joins TRBV18 and TRBJ1-1; possibly TRBD1 for D (5 bases). Germline V gives CDR1 KGHSH, CDR2 LQKENI. The CDR3 has 14 residues. V dropped 5 bases and J dropped 2 bases, with 12 bases sitting between them. The CDR3 here is CASSAGAQNTEAFF. The CDR3 DNA follows: TGTGCCAGCTCAGCCGGGGCTCAAAACACTGAAGCTTTCTTT.

This rearrangement joins TRBV7-9 to TRBJ2-5; D is ambiguous. CDR3 length equals 17 residues. Germline assignment: CDR1 SEHNR and CDR2 FQNEAQ (reference sequence). The germline V and J ends were trimmed by 1 base and 2 bases, with 17 bases remaining between them. In DNA, the CDR3 is TGTGCCAGCAGCTTAGAAATCGGGTCTACCCCTCAAGAGACCCAGTACTTC. This encodes CASSLEIGSTPQETQYF. The full variable domain, with the rest looked up from reference TRBV7-9 and TRBJ2-5, is DTGVSQNPRHKITKRGQNVTFRCDPISEHNRLYWYRQTLGQGPEFLTYFQNEAQLEKSRLLSDRFSAERPKGSFSTLEIQRTEQGDSAMYLCASSLEIGSTPQETQYFGPGTRLLVL.

This clonotype was seen at least ten times. The J gene is TRBJ1-2, the V gene TRBV6-1; 7 nucleotides agree with TRBD1. Germline loops: CDR1 MNHNS, CDR2 SASEGT. CDR3 size: 15 residues. With V trimmed by 2 bases and J by 2 bases, 5 bases remained unmatched. The CDR3 sequence is CASSEWTGRNYGYTF. Written as DNA, the CDR3 is TGTGCCAGCAGTGAATGGACAGGACGCAACTATGGCTACACCTTC.

This clonotype showed up just a few times. This chain links TRBV5-4 with TRBJ2-1; TRBD2 matches at 8 bases. CDR3 length equals 15 residues. V lost 0 bases and J lost 6; bases outside the gene matches: 5. CDR1 and CDR2 from the germline V gene are SGHNT and YYREEE (reference sequence). CDR3 nucleotide sequence: TGTGCCAGCAGCTTGGGTATAGCGGGGCGCAATGAGCAGTTCTTC. Translation gives CASSLGIAGRNEQFF. Complete variable domain (other parts from reference TRBV5-4 and TRBJ2-1): ETGVTQSPTHLIKTRGQQVTLRCSSQSGHNTVSWYQQALGQGPQFIFQYYREEENGRGNFPPRFSGLQFPNYSSELNVNALELDDSALYLCASSLGIAGRNEQFFGPGTRLTVL.

Only a few counts were recorded for this clonotype. The chain couples TRBV3-1 to TRBJ1-6; 7 bases match TRBD1. The V and J ends lost 2 bases and 9 bases, in that order; junction bases with no gene match: 4. CDR1 is LGHDT, CDR2 YNNKEL, per germline (reference sequence). This CDR3 has 14 amino acids. The CDR3, as DNA: TGTGCCAGCAGCCAACAGGGGGATGGTTCACCCCTCCACTTT. This sequence encodes CASSQQGDGSPLHF.

At least ten counts were recorded for this clonotype. CDR3 amino acids: CASRDTEGVWETQYF. As DNA, the CDR3 is TGTGCCAGCAGGGACACGGAAGGGGTGTGGGAGACCCAGTACTTC. The chain joins TRBV12-3 or TRBV12-4 to TRBJ2-5; tentative D call: TRBD1 (5 bases). The CDR3 spans 15 residues. The germline V and J ends were trimmed by 6 bases and 5 bases, with 19 bases remaining between them.

The chain joins TRBV28 to TRBJ1-4; a weak D match, TRBD1 (5 bases). The V end was cut by 6 bases, the J end by 4 bases, with 9 bases between. The CDR3 spans 13 residues. Germline lookup yields CDR1 MDHEN and CDR2 SYDVKM. The CDR3 sequence is CASRGPSNEKLFF. CDR3 nucleotides: TGTGCCAGCAGGGGGCCCAGTAATGAAAAACTGTTTTTT.

This clonotype was observed many times. The V and J genes are TRBV12-3 or TRBV12-4 and TRBJ2-1, with a weak D call TRBD2 (6 bases). Trimming shortened V by 3 bases and J by 0 bases, and 9 bases separated the two germline ends. There are 15 residues in the CDR3. Here the CDR3 DNA reads TGTGCCAGCAGTTTCCTAGCGAGCTCCTACAATGAGCAGTTCTTC. This gives the protein CASSFLASSYNEQFF.

The chain links TRBV4-3 to TRBJ2-2; tentative D call: TRBD1 (6 bases). Trimming removed 4 bases at V and 5 bases at J, with 17 bases between. Germline V lookup: CDR1 LGHNA, CDR2 YSLEER. The CDR3 sequence is 16 residues long. The CDR3 spells CASSPSPGEQTGELFF. The CDR3 DNA follows: TGCGCCAGCAGCCCATCACCAGGGGAACAAACCGGGGAGCTGTTTTTT.

This clonotype has more than one count but fewer than ten. The chain has TRBV3-1 and TRBJ1-6, with D possibly matching TRBD1 (5 bases). Germline CDR1 is LGHDT and CDR2 is YNNKEL (reference sequence). Trimming took 1 base from V and 8 from J, leaving 21 bases between them. The CDR3 extends over 18 amino acids. The chain's CDR3 is CASSQGVAGPEGHSPLHF. The CDR3 DNA is TGTGCCAGCAGCCAAGGGGTAGCAGGCCCCGAGGGACATTCACCCCTCCACTTT.

In the case of this clonotype: Sequence at one end of the junction differs from germline and may be a read error. The chain employs TRBV7-3 and TRBJ1-1; 8 positions agree with TRBD1. Germline loops: CDR1 SGHTA, CDR2 FQGTGA. This CDR3 contains 14 residues. For the CDR3, the DNA is TGTGCCAGCAGCCTTGGACAGGGCGGCACTAAAGCTTTCTTT. Translation gives CASSLGQGGTKAFF.

In this sample, this clonotype turned up many times. V usage is TRBV12-3 or TRBV12-4 and J usage is TRBJ2-7, with a weak D call TRBD2 (5 bases). Deletions cut 6 bases from V and 7 bases from J, with 13 bases between. This CDR3 is built from 12 residues. Written as DNA, the CDR3 is TGTGCCAGCAGCCCGGACTTCCGGGAGCAGTACTTC. It codes for CASSPDFREQYF.

This clonotype occurred many times. The CDR3: CASSYRGSDTGELFF. As DNA, the CDR3 is TGTGCCAGCAGTTACAGGGGGTCGGACACCGGGGAGCTGTTTTTT. The chain links TRBV12-3 or TRBV12-4 to TRBJ2-2, with 8 bases lining up with TRBD1. V was clipped by 4 bases and J by 3 bases; unmatched bases: 4. The CDR3 has 15 residues.